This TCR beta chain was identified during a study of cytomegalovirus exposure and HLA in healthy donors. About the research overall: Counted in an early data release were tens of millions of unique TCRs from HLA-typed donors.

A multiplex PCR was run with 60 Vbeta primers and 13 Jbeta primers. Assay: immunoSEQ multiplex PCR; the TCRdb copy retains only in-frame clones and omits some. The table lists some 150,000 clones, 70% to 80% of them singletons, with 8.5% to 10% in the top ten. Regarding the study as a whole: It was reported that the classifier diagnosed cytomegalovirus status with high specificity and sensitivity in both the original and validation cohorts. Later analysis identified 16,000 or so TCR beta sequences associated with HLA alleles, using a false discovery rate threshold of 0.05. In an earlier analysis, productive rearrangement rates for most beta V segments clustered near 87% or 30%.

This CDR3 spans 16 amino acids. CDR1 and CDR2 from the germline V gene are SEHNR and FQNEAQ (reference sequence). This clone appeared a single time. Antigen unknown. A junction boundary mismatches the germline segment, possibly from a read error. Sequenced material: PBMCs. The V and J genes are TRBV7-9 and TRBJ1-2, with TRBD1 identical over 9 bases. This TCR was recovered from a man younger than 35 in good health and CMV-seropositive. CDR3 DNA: TGTTCCAGCAGCTTAGATATGGGACAGGGTGTCTCTGGCTACACCTTC. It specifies CSSSLDMGQGVSGYTF. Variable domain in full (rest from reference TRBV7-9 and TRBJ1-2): DTGVSQNPRHKITKRGQNVTFRCDPISEHNRLYWYRQTLGQGPEFLTYFQNEAQLEKSRLLSDRFSAERPKGSFSTLEIQRTEQGDSAMYLCSSSLDMGQGVSGYTFGSGTRLTVV.